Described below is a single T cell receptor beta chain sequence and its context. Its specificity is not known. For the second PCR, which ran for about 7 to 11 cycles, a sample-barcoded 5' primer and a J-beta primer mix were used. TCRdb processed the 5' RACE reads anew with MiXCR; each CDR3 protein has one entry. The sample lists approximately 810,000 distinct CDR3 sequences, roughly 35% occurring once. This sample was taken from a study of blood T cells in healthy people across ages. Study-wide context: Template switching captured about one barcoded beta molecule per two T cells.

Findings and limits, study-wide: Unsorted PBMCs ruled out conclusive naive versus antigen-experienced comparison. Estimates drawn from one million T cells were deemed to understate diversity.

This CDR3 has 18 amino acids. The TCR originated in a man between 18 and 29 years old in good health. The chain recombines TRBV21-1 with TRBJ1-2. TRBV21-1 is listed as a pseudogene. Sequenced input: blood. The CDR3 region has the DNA TGTGCCAGCAGCGAGACAGTCCCCGTATCCCATATTAACTATAGCTACACCTTC. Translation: CASSETVPVSHINYSYTF.